The sequence of this T cell receptor beta chain was determined in a study of blood T cell repertoires in COVID-19. The protocol was immunoSEQ multiplex PCR, while the TCRdb copy is restricted to in-frame clones and leaves out a portion. Altogether around 700,000 clones are present, 85% to 90% being singletons, with the ten largest covering approximately 0.3%. Germline V gives CDR1 MNHEY, CDR2 SMNVEV (reference sequence). Trimming removed 10 bases at V and 6 bases at J, with 17 bases between. The CDR3 spans 13 residues. Specimen: peripheral blood. The chain employs TRBV27 and TRBJ2-3, with D uncertain. The sequence came from a woman between 18 and 29 years old with acute or convalescent COVID-19. This CDR3 is CAIGRSLDDTQYF. The CDR3 DNA sequence: TGTGCCATCGGAAGGTCCCTAGACGATACGCAGTATTTT.